The clone carrying this T cell receptor (beta chain) was counted a single time. Source study methods: Counts of nucleated cells, estimated from reference gene primer amplification, were obtained. The repertoire was sequenced with immunoSEQ multiplex PCR; TCRdb's copy has only in-frame clones and lacks some. V and J calls plus clone size are reproduced from that table; the DNA served to infer D and trimming. The data contain just under 60,000 clones, around nine tenths of them seen just once; the ten biggest clones take up more than 6.5%. These data originate in a study of blood T cell repertoires in COVID-19. Sequencing was done on a sample of peripheral blood. The TCR sequence derives from a human donor with active COVID-19. The donor label of this sample is uncertain.

In DNA, the CDR3 is TGCGCCAGCAGCTGGGGACTAGCGGGAGATCACCACAATGAGCAGTTCTTC. It is translated as CASSWGLAGDHHNEQFF. V and J are TRBV4-1 and TRBJ2-1; 14 bases fit TRBD2. The ends lost 5 bases at V and 5 bases at J; junction bases unmatched: 8. The CDR3 contains 17 residues. Germline-derived CDR1 and CDR2 are MGHRA and YSYEKL.